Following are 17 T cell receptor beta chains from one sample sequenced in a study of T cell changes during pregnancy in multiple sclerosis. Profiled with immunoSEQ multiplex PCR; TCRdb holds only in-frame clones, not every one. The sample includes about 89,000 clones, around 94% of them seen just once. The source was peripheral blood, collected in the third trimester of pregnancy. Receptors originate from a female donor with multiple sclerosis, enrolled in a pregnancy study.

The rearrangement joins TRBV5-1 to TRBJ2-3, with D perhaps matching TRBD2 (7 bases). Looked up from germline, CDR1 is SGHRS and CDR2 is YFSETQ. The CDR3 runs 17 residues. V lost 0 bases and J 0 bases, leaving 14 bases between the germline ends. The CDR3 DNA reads TGCGCCAGCAGCTTGGTTGCGGGGGCGCAAAGCACAGATACGCAGTATTTT. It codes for CASSLVAGAQSTDTQYF.

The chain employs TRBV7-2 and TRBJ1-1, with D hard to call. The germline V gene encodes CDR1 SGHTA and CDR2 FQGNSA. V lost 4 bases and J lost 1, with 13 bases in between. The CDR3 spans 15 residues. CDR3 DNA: TGTGCCAGCAGCTCCCCAGTATTATCGAACACTGAAGCTTTCTTT. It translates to CASSSPVLSNTEAFF.

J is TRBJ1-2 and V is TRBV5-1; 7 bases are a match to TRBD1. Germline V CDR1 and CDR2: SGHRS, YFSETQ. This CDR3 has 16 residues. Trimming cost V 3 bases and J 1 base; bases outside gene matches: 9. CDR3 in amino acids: CASSSGTEDINYGYTF. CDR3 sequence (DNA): TGCGCCAGCAGCTCCGGGACAGAGGACATTAACTATGGCTACACCTTC.

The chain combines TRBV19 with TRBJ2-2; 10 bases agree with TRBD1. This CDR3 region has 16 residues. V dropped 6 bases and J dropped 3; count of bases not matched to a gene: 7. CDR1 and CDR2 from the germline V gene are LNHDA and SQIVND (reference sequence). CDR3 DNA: TGTGCCAGTAGCCTACGGGGACAGGGGTACACCGGGGAGCTGTTTTTT. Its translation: CASSLRGQGYTGELFF. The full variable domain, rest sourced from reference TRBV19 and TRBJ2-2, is DGGITQSPKYLFRKEGQNVTLSCEQNLNHDAMYWYRQDPGQGLRLIYYSQIVNDFQKGDIAEGYSVSREKKESFPLTVTSAQKNPTAFYLCASSLRGQGYTGELFFGEGSRLTVL.

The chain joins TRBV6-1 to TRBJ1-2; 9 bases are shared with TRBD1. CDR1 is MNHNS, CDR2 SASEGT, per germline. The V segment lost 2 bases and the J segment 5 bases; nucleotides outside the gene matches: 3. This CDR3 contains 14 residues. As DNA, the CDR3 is TGTGCCAGCAGTGAACCCGGGACAGGGTATGGCTACACCTTC. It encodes CASSEPGTGYGYTF.

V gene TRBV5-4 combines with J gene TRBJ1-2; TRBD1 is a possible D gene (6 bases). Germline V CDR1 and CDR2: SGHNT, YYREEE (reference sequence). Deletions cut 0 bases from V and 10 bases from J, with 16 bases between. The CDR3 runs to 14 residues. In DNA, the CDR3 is TGTGCCAGCAGCTTGGGGGACGGGACAAAGACCTACACCTTC. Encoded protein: CASSLGDGTKTYTF.

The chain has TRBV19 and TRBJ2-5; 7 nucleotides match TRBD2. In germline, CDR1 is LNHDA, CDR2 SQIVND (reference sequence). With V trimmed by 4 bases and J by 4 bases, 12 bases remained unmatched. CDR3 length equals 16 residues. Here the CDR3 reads CASSTGAGRVRETQYF. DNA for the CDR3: TGTGCCAGTAGTACGGGAGCGGGAAGGGTTAGAGAGACCCAGTACTTC.

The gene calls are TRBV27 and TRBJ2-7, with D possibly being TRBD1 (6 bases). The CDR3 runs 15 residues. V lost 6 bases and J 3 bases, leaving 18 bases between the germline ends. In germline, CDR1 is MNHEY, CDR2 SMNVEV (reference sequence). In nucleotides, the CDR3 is TGTGCCAGCAGAACAACCTCAGACAGGAACTACGAGCAGTACTTC. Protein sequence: CASRTTSDRNYEQYF.

The CDR3 nucleotides are TGTGCCAGCAGCTTGGCCCGCGACGGAGATAGCACAGATACGCAGTATTTT. It encodes CASSLARDGDSTDTQYF. J is TRBJ2-3 and V is TRBV5-6; D uncertain. V was cut by 0 bases and J by 0 bases, with 14 bases left in between. The CDR3 loop spans 17 amino acids. Germline V lookup: CDR1 SGHDT, CDR2 YYEEEE.

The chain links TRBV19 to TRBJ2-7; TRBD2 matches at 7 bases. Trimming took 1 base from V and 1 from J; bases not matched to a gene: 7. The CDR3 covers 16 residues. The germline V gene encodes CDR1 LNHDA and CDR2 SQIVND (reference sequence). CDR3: CASSIAGRGVSYEQYF. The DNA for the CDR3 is TGTGCCAGTAGTATAGCGGGACGGGGGGTTTCCTACGAGCAGTACTTC. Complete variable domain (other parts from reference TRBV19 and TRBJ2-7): DGGITQSPKYLFRKEGQNVTLSCEQNLNHDAMYWYRQDPGQGLRLIYYSQIVNDFQKGDIAEGYSVSREKKESFPLTVTSAQKNPTAFYLCASSIAGRGVSYEQYFGPGTRLTVT.

The CDR3 region has the DNA TGTGCCAGCAGCGAGGACAGGGGGCGTATGGGAAACACCATATATTTT. As protein: CASSEDRGRMGNTIYF. The chain joins TRBV9 to TRBJ1-3; 11 bases line up with TRBD1. CDR3 length: 16 residues. The germline V gene has CDR1 SGDLS and CDR2 YYNGEE. V dropped 3 bases and J dropped 4; count of bases not matched to a gene: 6.

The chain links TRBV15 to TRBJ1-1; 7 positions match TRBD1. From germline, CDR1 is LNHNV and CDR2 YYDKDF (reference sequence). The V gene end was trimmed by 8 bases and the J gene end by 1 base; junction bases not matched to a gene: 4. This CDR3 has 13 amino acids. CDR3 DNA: TGTGCCACCGGCGGGACAGAGAACACTGAAGCTTTCTTT. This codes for CATGGTENTEAFF.

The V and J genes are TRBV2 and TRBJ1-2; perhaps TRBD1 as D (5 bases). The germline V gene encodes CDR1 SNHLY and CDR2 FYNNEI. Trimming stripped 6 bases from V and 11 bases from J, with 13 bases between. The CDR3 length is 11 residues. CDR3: CASRGRLRYTF. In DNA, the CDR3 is TGTGCCAGCAGGGGGCGGTTACGTTACACCTTC. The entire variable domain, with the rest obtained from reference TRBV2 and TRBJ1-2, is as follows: EPEVTQTPSHQVTQMGQEVILRCVPISNHLYFYWYRQILGQKVEFLVSFYNNEISEKSEIFDDQFSVERPDGSNFTLKIRSTKLEDSAMYFCASRGRLRYTFGSGTRLTVV.

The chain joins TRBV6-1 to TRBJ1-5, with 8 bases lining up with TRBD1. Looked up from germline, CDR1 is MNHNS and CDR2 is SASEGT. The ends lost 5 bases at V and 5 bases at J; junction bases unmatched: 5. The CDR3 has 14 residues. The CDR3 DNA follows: TGTGCCAGCAGTTGGACAGGGACCGATCAGCCCCAGCATTTT. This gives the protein CASSWTGTDQPQHF.

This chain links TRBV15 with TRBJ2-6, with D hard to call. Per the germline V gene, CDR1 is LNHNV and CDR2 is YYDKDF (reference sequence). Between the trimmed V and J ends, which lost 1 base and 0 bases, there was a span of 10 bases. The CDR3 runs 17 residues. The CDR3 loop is CATSRAVVSSGANVLTF. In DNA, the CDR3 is TGTGCCACCAGCAGAGCGGTGGTAAGCTCTGGGGCCAACGTCCTGACTTTC. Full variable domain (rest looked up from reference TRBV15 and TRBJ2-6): DAMVIQNPRYQVTQFGKPVTLSCSQTLNHNVMYWYQQKSSQAPKLLFHYYDKDFNNEADTPDNFQSRRPNTSFCFLDIRSPGLGDTAMYLCATSRAVVSSGANVLTFGAGSRLTVL.

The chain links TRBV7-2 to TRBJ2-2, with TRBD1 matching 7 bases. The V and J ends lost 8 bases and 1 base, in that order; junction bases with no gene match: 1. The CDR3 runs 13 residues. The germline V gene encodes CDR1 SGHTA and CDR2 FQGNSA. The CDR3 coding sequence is TGTGCCAGCGGGACAGTGAACACCGGGGAGCTGTTTTTT. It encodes CASGTVNTGELFF.

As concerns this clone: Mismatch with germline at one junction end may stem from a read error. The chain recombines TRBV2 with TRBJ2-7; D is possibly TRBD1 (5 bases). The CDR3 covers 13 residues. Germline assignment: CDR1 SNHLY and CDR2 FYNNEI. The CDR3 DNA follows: TGTGCCAGCAGTGAAGACAGGACCCATAAATTGGACTTC. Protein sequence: CASSEDRTHKLDF. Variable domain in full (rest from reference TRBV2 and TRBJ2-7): EPEVTQTPSHQVTQMGQEVILRCVPISNHLYFYWYRQILGQKVEFLVSFYNNEISEKSEIFDDQFSVERPDGSNFTLKIRSTKLEDSAMYFCASSEDRTHKLDFGPGTRLTVT.